The source of this TCR beta chain is a study of T cell responses to AZD1222 COVID-19 vaccine. Here immunoSEQ multiplex PCR was the method, and the copy in TCRdb shows in-frame clones only, minus some. The sample records 150,000 to 200,000 clones, 90% being singletons. The CDR3 runs to 15 residues. Germline assignment: CDR1 SGHNT and CDR2 YENEEA. Between the trimmed V and J ends, which lost 6 bases and 3 bases, there was a span of 15 bases. The receptor was derived from an adult in good health. The source was peripheral blood, collected on day 0 of AZD1222 vaccination. V is TRBV11-3 and J is TRBJ1-5; D is possibly TRBD1 (5 bases). CDR3 sequence reads: CASRGSGTLNQPQHF. CDR3 sequence (DNA): TGTGCCAGCAGGGGGTCCGGGACCCTCAATCAGCCCCAGCATTTT.